The 30 T cell receptor beta chains reported below all come from one sample, sequenced in a study of cytomegalovirus exposure and HLA in healthy donors. In the PCR, 60 Vbeta and 13 Jbeta primers were used. Assay used: immunoSEQ multiplex PCR; TCRdb lists only in-frame clones, some missing. The sample consists of under 150,000 clones, more than 70% of them appearing once. Sequencing was done on a sample of PBMCs. Every receptor here comes from a woman aged 25 to 45 in good health and CMV-seropositive.

The chain links TRBV5-1 to TRBJ2-1, with D uncertain. The germline V gene has CDR1 SGHRS and CDR2 YFSETQ. V lost 4 bases to trimming and J lost 10 bases, with 9 bases between them. This CDR3 is 11 amino acids long. This chain's CDR3 is CASSPGAEQFF. The CDR3 coding sequence is TGCGCCAGCAGCCCTGGAGCGGAGCAGTTCTTC.

The chain combines TRBV11-2 with TRBJ1-2, with unresolved D. Germline V CDR1 and CDR2: SGHAT, FQNNGV. The CDR3 covers 14 residues. The germline V and J ends were trimmed by 2 bases and 2 bases, with 9 bases remaining between them. Written as DNA, the CDR3 is TGTGCCAGCAGCTTAAGCAGAGGCAACTATGGCTACACCTTC. Protein: CASSLSRGNYGYTF.

This clone was seen a few times. The chain carries TRBV7-2 and TRBJ1-2; D is perhaps TRBD1 (6 bases). The CDR3 has 13 residues. The germline V gene encodes CDR1 SGHTA and CDR2 FQGNSA. Deletions cut 8 bases from V and 5 bases from J, with 15 bases between. CDR3 nucleotide sequence: TGTGCCAGCTCTCCACAGGGAGAGTATGGCTACACCTTC. It is translated as CASSPQGEYGYTF.

The chain combines TRBV5-1 with TRBJ2-1; D perhaps matches TRBD1 (5 bases). Germline V gene lookup returns CDR1 SGHRS and CDR2 YFSETQ. The CDR3 contains 16 residues. V was trimmed by 4 bases and J by 5 bases, leaving 19 bases between them. This CDR3 reads CASSIMTALGNNEQFF. The CDR3 DNA follows: TGCGCCAGCAGCATAATGACAGCCCTAGGGAACAATGAGCAGTTCTTC. Supplemented by reference TRBV5-1 and TRBJ2-1, the full variable domain reads KAGVTQTPRYLIKTRGQQVTLSCSPISGHRSVSWYQQTPGQGLQFLFEYFSETQRNKGNFPGRFSGRQFSNSRSEMNVSTLELGDSALYLCASSIMTALGNNEQFFGPGTRLTVL.

This sequence joins TRBV18 and TRBJ2-2, with 11 bases matching TRBD2. The ends lost 6 bases at V and 4 bases at J; junction bases unmatched: 10. The V gene's germline CDR1 is KGHSH and CDR2 LQKENI. The CDR3 spans 17 residues. The CDR3, as DNA: TGTGCCAGCTCTCCTAAGGGACTAGCGGAGTCCACCGGGGAGCTGTTTTTT. This translates into CASSPKGLAESTGELFF.

The gene calls are TRBV27 and TRBJ1-1; 9 bases agree with TRBD1. Per the germline V gene, CDR1 is MNHEY and CDR2 is SMNVEV (reference sequence). Trimming cost V 2 bases and J 5 bases; bases outside gene matches: 6. The CDR3 consists of 15 residues. In DNA form, the CDR3 reads TGTGCCAGCAGTTTACTCGGGACAGGGAGGACTGAAGCTTTCTTT. It translates to CASSLLGTGRTEAFF.

The chain joins TRBV6-6 to TRBJ2-3; D uncertain. The CDR3 contains 15 residues. Germline V gene lookup returns CDR1 MNHNY and CDR2 SVGAGI (reference sequence). Trimming removed 0 bases at V and 2 bases at J, with 9 bases between. The CDR3 nucleotides read TGTGCCAGCAGTTACTCGTTGGGCCTCACAGATACGCAGTATTTT. It encodes CASSYSLGLTDTQYF.

This clone was picked up one time. The chain uses TRBV29-1 and TRBJ2-1, with D maybe TRBD2 (6 bases). CDR3 length: 13 amino acids. With 0 bases removed from V and 15 bases from J, the gap between germline ends came to 18 bases. Germline V gene sequence: CDR1 SQVTM, CDR2 ANQGSEA. The DNA for the CDR3 is TGCAGCGTTGAAGATCTGTTGGCGGGGAACCTGTTCTTC. Translating it yields CSVEDLLAGNLFF.

The chain recombines TRBV19 with TRBJ1-4; weak D call: TRBD1 (5 bases). V lost 3 bases and J 0 bases, leaving 11 bases between the germline ends. The CDR3 is made up of 16 amino acids. The germline V gene encodes CDR1 LNHDA and CDR2 SQIVND (reference sequence). The CDR3 DNA is TGTGCCAGTAGTATGAGGACACACACAACTAATGAAAAACTGTTTTTT. Protein sequence: CASSMRTHTTNEKLFF.

The chain joins TRBV28 to TRBJ2-2; 12 bases fit TRBD2. J was trimmed by 8 bases and V by 0 bases; bases with no gene match: 7. Germline CDR1 and CDR2: MDHEN and SYDVKM. This CDR3 region has 17 residues. This CDR3 reads CASSLWTLAGGPGELFF. The CDR3 region has the DNA TGTGCCAGCAGTTTATGGACCCTAGCGGGGGGGCCAGGGGAGCTGTTTTTT.

Regarding this clone: Other DNA sequences in the sample encode the same CDR3. This chain links TRBV30 with TRBJ2-5; TRBD2 might be the D (5 bases). Germline-derived CDR1 and CDR2 are GTSNPN and SVGIG (reference sequence). Deletions cut 0 bases from V and 5 bases from J, with 10 bases between. The CDR3 sequence is 13 residues long. CDR3 DNA sequence: TGTGCCTGGAGTGTAAAAGCGGCGGAGACCCAGTACTTC. Amino acids: CAWSVKAAETQYF.

This clone was observed a few times. The chain employs TRBV5-8 and TRBJ1-1; 9 bases fit TRBD1. Looked up from germline, CDR1 is SGHTS and CDR2 is YDEGEE. V lost 5 bases, J lost 10 bases, and 6 bases stayed unmatched. The CDR3 sequence is 12 residues long. The CDR3 sequence is CASSWGTGRAFF. Here the CDR3 DNA reads TGTGCCAGCAGTTGGGGGACAGGGAGAGCTTTCTTT.

The genes are TRBV7-9 and TRBJ1-1; no definite D call. This CDR3 is built from 13 residues. V lost 3 bases and J 1 base, leaving 6 bases between the germline ends. Looked up from germline, CDR1 is SEHNR and CDR2 is FQNEAQ (reference sequence). CDR3 sequence reads: CASSFNGNTEAFF. The CDR3 DNA reads as TGTGCCAGCAGCTTCAACGGGAACACTGAAGCTTTCTTT.

With respect to this clone: Other DNA sequences in the same sample also yield this CDR3. The chain employs TRBV28 and TRBJ1-5, with D possibly being TRBD1 (5 bases). Germline values: CDR1 MDHEN, CDR2 SYDVKM. There are 12 residues in the CDR3. Trimming pared 3 bases from V and 7 bases from J, leaving 7 bases between. The CDR3 region is CASSFGGQPQHF. The CDR3 DNA is TGTGCCAGCAGTTTCGGGGGACAGCCCCAGCATTTT.

This clone was seen once. The rearrangement joins TRBV28 to TRBJ2-7, with TRBD2 as a possible D gene (6 bases). The V gene's germline CDR1 is MDHEN and CDR2 SYDVKM. Trimming left V 4 bases short and J 5 bases short, with 9 bases between. CDR3 length: 12 amino acids. DNA of the CDR3: TGTGCCAGCAGTTCCCCGGGGGACGAGCAGTACTTC. As protein: CASSSPGDEQYF.

The gene calls are TRBV9 and TRBJ2-7, with 10 bases lining up with TRBD1. There are 15 residues in the CDR3. CDR1 SGDLS and CDR2 YYNGEE come from the germline V gene. The J segment lost 3 bases and the V segment lost 4 bases, leaving 7 bases of the junction unmatched. Here the CDR3 reads CASSPLGTGDYEQYF. CDR3 DNA: TGTGCCAGCAGCCCCCTTGGGACAGGGGACTACGAGCAGTACTTC.

The CDR3 DNA is TGTGCCAGCAGTCTAGGTGATTTTCCTAATAGGGAGCAGTTCTTC. It translates to CASSLGDFPNREQFF. The rearrangement joins TRBV27 to TRBJ2-1; the D is unclear. Germline lookup yields CDR1 MNHEY and CDR2 SMNVEV (reference sequence). The V and J ends lost 5 bases and 10 bases respectively, with 21 bases between them. The CDR3 extends over 15 amino acids.

The chain employs TRBV5-1 and TRBJ2-1; maybe TRBD2 (6 bases). CDR1 and CDR2 (germline): SGHRS, YFSETQ. The CDR3 loop spans 13 amino acids. The V end was cut by 4 bases, the J end by 5 bases, with 10 bases between. The CDR3 region has the DNA TGCGCCAGCAGCCCTGGGACTCACAATGAGCAGTTCTTC. It codes for CASSPGTHNEQFF.

This chain joins TRBV6-5 and TRBJ2-7, with 7 bases that match TRBD1. CDR1 and CDR2 from the germline V gene are MNHEY and SVGAGI. After removal of 10 bases from V and 13 bases from J, the junction contained 13 bases not matched to a gene. The CDR3 totals 11 residues. CDR3 sequence (DNA): TGTGCCACTTCCCTTACCGGGACAGCCTACTTC. Amino acid sequence: CATSLTGTAYF.

This chain joins TRBV4-2 and TRBJ1-5; a weak D match, TRBD1 (5 bases). Trimming removed 1 base from V and 5 bases from J, with 15 bases in between. The CDR3 loop spans 16 amino acids. From germline, CDR1 is LGHNA and CDR2 YNFKEQ. Written as DNA, the CDR3 is TGTGCCAGCAGCCAAGTGGAAAGGGGAGGGTATCAGCCCCAGCATTTT. Translation: CASSQVERGGYQPQHF.

Regarding this clone: A read error may account for a junction end that differs from germline. The chain joins TRBV5-1 to TRBJ1-5; D is perhaps TRBD1 (6 bases). Germline V CDR1 and CDR2: SGHRS, YFSETQ. The CDR3 length is 13 residues. The CDR3 nucleotides are TGCGCCAGCAGGTTGGGGACAAATCAGCCCCAGCATTTT. It codes for CASRLGTNQPQHF.

This chain's CDR3 is CASSRQGNQPQHF. DNA of the CDR3: TGTGCCAGCAGTAGGCAGGGAAATCAGCCCCAGCATTTT. The chain has TRBV6-1 and TRBJ1-5; D may be TRBD1 (5 bases). Germline loops: CDR1 MNHNS, CDR2 SASEGT. CDR3 length equals 13 residues. Deletions cut 5 bases from V and 4 bases from J, with 9 bases between.

The V call is TRBV2, the J call TRBJ2-5; TRBD2 aligns across 8 bases. Germline V CDR1 and CDR2: SNHLY, FYNNEI. V lost 4 bases and J lost 5; bases outside the gene matches: 9. The CDR3 sequence is 15 residues long. CDR3 bases: TGTGCCAGCAGTGTGGGGGGACGGGGGGGGGAGACCCAGTACTTC. It is translated as CASSVGGRGGETQYF.

The V call is TRBV4-2, the J call TRBJ2-7; 8 positions agree with TRBD2. Germline V gene data show CDR1 as LGHNA and CDR2 as YNFKEQ. Trimming at V came to 0 bases and at J to 3 bases, leaving 4 bases not matched to a gene. CDR3 length equals 15 residues. Here the CDR3 reads CASSQERGVGYEQYF. The CDR3 DNA reads TGTGCCAGCAGCCAAGAGCGGGGGGTGGGCTACGAGCAGTACTTC.

CDR3 in DNA: TGCAGCGTTGAAGACGGGAACACTGAAGCTTTCTTT. Residues: CSVEDGNTEAFF. The chain links TRBV29-1 to TRBJ1-1; D gene ambiguous. The V end was cut by 0 bases, the J end by 1 base, with 3 bases between. Germline V gives CDR1 SQVTM, CDR2 ANQGSEA. The CDR3 runs to 12 residues. The variable domain in full, with the rest retrieved from reference TRBV29-1 and TRBJ1-1, is SAVISQKPSRDICQRGTSLTIQCQVDSQVTMMFWYRQQPGQSLTLIATANQGSEATYESGFVIDKFPISRPNLTFSTLTVSNMSPEDSSIYLCSVEDGNTEAFFGQGTRLTVV.

This clone was seen a single time. This chain joins TRBV5-1 and TRBJ1-2, with D tentatively TRBD1 (6 bases). Germline-derived CDR1 and CDR2 are SGHRS and YFSETQ. CDR3 size: 16 residues. V was shortened by 0 bases and J by 2 bases, with 14 bases between the two germline ends. The CDR3 bases are TGCGCCAGCAGCTTGGTTACAGGGAGCCCCAACTATGGCTACACCTTC. Its translation: CASSLVTGSPNYGYTF.

The V and J genes are TRBV2 and TRBJ1-2; 8 nucleotides line up with TRBD1. The length of the CDR3 is 13 residues. Trimming cost V 4 bases and J 6 bases; bases outside gene matches: 4. Per germline, CDR1 SNHLY and CDR2 FYNNEI. As DNA, the CDR3 is TGTGCCAGCAGTGGACAGGGGCCTCATGGCTACACCTTC. Translating it yields CASSGQGPHGYTF.

The table lists this clone with a few counts. The chain joins TRBV7-6 to TRBJ1-2, with TRBD1 matching over 10 bases. Per the germline V gene, CDR1 is SGHVS and CDR2 is FNYEAQ. The length of the CDR3 is 13 residues. Trimming took 3 bases from V and 8 from J; bases not matched to a gene: 3. The CDR3 region has the DNA TGTGCCAGCAGCTTTGGGACAGGGGAGGGCTACACCTTC. Translated, it gives CASSFGTGEGYTF.

This chain connects TRBV5-1 to TRBJ1-2; D possibly corresponds to TRBD1 (5 bases). The V gene lost 5 bases and the J gene lost 1 base, with 9 bases spanning the gap. Germline CDR1 is SGHRS and CDR2 is YFSETQ. This CDR3 comprises 13 residues. CDR3: CASRQVLNYGYTF. The CDR3 nucleotides are TGCGCCAGCAGACAGGTTCTTAACTATGGCTACACCTTC.

This chain uses TRBV2 with TRBJ1-2; no clear D gene. Germline values: CDR1 SNHLY, CDR2 FYNNEI. V was trimmed by 8 bases and J by 2 bases, leaving 21 bases between them. This CDR3 spans 16 amino acids. CDR3 nucleotide sequence: TGTGCCAGCGCCCCCGACCTCTTTACAGTAAACTATGGCTACACCTTC. Translation gives CASAPDLFTVNYGYTF.